This T cell receptor (beta chain) originates from a study of glioma-infiltrating T cells after dendritic cell vaccination. Across the study: Patients received three intradermal dendritic cell vaccine injections at biweekly intervals.

CDR1 KGHSH and CDR2 LQKENI come from the germline V gene. Trimming pared 6 bases from V and 3 bases from J, leaving 15 bases between. There are 15 residues in the CDR3. Sample time point: after dendritic cell vaccination, including at tumor progression/relapse. Blood PBMC samples: pre-vaccination, two weeks post third vaccination, and at tumor progression. The primer mix had 60 V beta and 13 J beta primers. Clones were sequenced by immunoSEQ multiplex PCR, and TCRdb holds only the in-frame ones, with some missing. The sample has 65,000 to 80,000 clones; about nine tenths are singletons. A word on this clone: Its antigen is still unknown.

Notes on the study in general: TCR clonality showed no direct relationship with survival.

The TCR comes from a human donor with glioblastoma. The material was blood, obtained after dendritic cell vaccination. The rearrangement joins TRBV18 to TRBJ1-5; D ambiguous. The CDR3 here is CASSLPVTSNQPQHF. The CDR3 region has the DNA TGTGCCAGCTCCCTCCCGGTAACGTCCAATCAGCCCCAGCATTTT.